The next 18 T cell receptor beta chains were all read from a single sample in a study of blood T cell repertoires in COVID-19. Clones were sequenced by immunoSEQ multiplex PCR, and TCRdb holds only the in-frame ones, with some missing. Among 310,000 or so clones listed, about 87% were seen once. The sequencing sample was made of peripheral blood. Receptor source: a man aged 70 or older with acute or convalescent COVID-19.

The rearrangement joins TRBV9 to TRBJ1-1; no definite D call. V dropped 0 bases and J dropped 3 bases, with 9 bases sitting between them. The CDR3 contains 14 residues. Germline CDR1 reads SGDLS; CDR2 reads YYNGEE. The CDR3 spells CASSVAEGDTEAFF. CDR3 nucleotides: TGTGCCAGCAGCGTAGCTGAGGGTGACACTGAAGCTTTCTTT.

The V gene is TRBV14, the J gene TRBJ1-1, with 8 bases fitting TRBD1. J was trimmed by 3 bases and V by 4 bases; bases with no gene match: 13. Germline-derived CDR1 and CDR2 are SGHDN and FVKESK. The CDR3 runs 17 residues. CDR3 sequence reads: CASSPQRGQVSDTEAFF. Here the CDR3 DNA reads TGTGCCAGCAGCCCTCAAAGGGGACAGGTTTCCGACACTGAAGCTTTCTTT.

The chain has TRBV15 and TRBJ2-1; 7 nucleotides align to TRBD2. Germline-derived CDR1 and CDR2 are LNHNV and YYDKDF (reference sequence). This CDR3 is 17 amino acids long. V lost 1 base, J lost 9 bases, and 15 bases stayed unmatched. CDR3 DNA: TGTGCCACCAGCAGAGGAGAAGCGGGGATTAGGGGTAGTGAGCAGTTCTTC. It encodes CATSRGEAGIRGSEQFF.

The chain is built from TRBV6-2 or TRBV6-3 and TRBJ2-1, with 9 bases aligning to TRBD2. Germline CDR1 is MNHEY and CDR2 is SVGEGT. This CDR3 contains 14 residues. The J segment lost 9 bases and the V segment lost 8 bases, leaving 11 bases of the junction unmatched. The CDR3 coding sequence is TGTGCCAGCGGCCCCCTAGCGGGAATAGGTGAGCAGTTCTTC. Its protein product is CASGPLAGIGEQFF.

This clone was counted between two and nine times. The V gene is TRBV5-1, the J gene TRBJ1-2; 8 bases match TRBD1. V shed 4 bases and J 8 bases; nucleotides not matched to a gene: 7. The CDR3 is 13 amino acids. Germline assignment: CDR1 SGHRS and CDR2 YFSETQ. CDR3: CASSRQGLGGYTF. In DNA form, the CDR3 reads TGCGCCAGCAGCAGACAGGGGCTTGGGGGCTACACCTTC.

The chain uses TRBV23-1 and TRBJ1-2, with 7 bases fitting TRBD1. TRBV23-1 is placed among ORFs of uncertain function. Trimming at V came to 11 bases and at J to 3 bases, leaving 3 bases not matched to a gene. This CDR3 has 11 amino acids. CDR3 in DNA: TGCGCCGTTCAGGGGGACTATGGCTACACCTTC. Its protein product is CAVQGDYGYTF.

The chain employs TRBV6-5 and TRBJ2-7; possibly TRBD1 for D (6 bases). CDR1 and CDR2 (germline): MNHEY, SVGAGI. CDR3 size: 13 residues. The CDR3 nucleotides are TGTGCAACCCAGAGGCAGGGGACAAACGAGCAGTACTTC. This sequence encodes CATQRQGTNEQYF.

The V and J genes are TRBV18 and TRBJ1-1, with a possible D match to TRBD1 (6 bases). The CDR3 contains 16 residues. Germline-derived CDR1 and CDR2 are KGHSH and LQKENI. V shed 4 bases and J shed 1 base, with 16 bases lying between them. The chain's CDR3 is CASSLIMDRPNTEAFF. The CDR3 bases are TGTGCCAGCTCACTAATAATGGACAGACCGAACACTGAAGCTTTCTTT.

The chain joins TRBV27 to TRBJ2-3, with D tentatively TRBD1 (6 bases). CDR1 is MNHEY, CDR2 SMNVEV, per germline (reference sequence). CDR3 length: 15 residues. Trimming cost V 2 bases and J 0 bases, with 9 bases left between them. Here the CDR3 reads CASSLQGLSTDTQYF. CDR3 DNA sequence: TGTGCCAGCAGTTTACAGGGGCTGAGCACAGATACGCAGTATTTT.

This rearrangement joins TRBV7-2 to TRBJ1-3; TRBD1 matches at 7 bases. V lost 4 bases, J lost 2 bases, and 5 bases stayed unmatched. The germline V gene encodes CDR1 SGHTA and CDR2 FQGNSA. The CDR3 runs 15 residues. Here the CDR3 DNA reads TGTGCCAGCAGCTCATTTACAGGGGCTGGAAACACCATATATTTT. Protein: CASSSFTGAGNTIYF.

This clone was observed a handful of times. The gene calls are TRBV5-6 and TRBJ2-2; tentatively, D is TRBD1 (6 bases). The germline V gene has CDR1 SGHDT and CDR2 YYEEEE. With 2 bases removed from V and 3 bases from J, the gap between germline ends came to 11 bases. The CDR3 sequence is 15 residues long. The CDR3 nucleotides read TGTGCCAGCAGCTTACAGGGTGGGGACACCGGGGAGCTGTTTTTT. Amino acid sequence: CASSLQGGDTGELFF.

V is TRBV28 and J is TRBJ1-5; 8 bases agree with TRBD1. In germline, CDR1 is MDHEN, CDR2 SYDVKM. Trimming cost V 5 bases and J 8 bases; bases outside gene matches: 11. The CDR3 has 15 amino acids. CDR3 region: CASSRQGAPWEPQHF. The CDR3 region has the DNA TGTGCCAGCAGTCGTCAGGGGGCTCCATGGGAGCCCCAGCATTTT.

The CDR3 protein is CASSPSHTEAYGYTF. The CDR3 DNA follows: TGTGCCAGCAGCCCCAGTCATACGGAGGCCTATGGCTACACCTTC. The gene calls are TRBV11-2 and TRBJ1-2; D remains ambiguous. The CDR3 is made up of 15 amino acids. The V and J ends lost 5 bases and 4 bases respectively, with 17 bases between them. Germline V gives CDR1 SGHAT, CDR2 FQNNGV. Full variable domain (remainder filled in from reference TRBV11-2 and TRBJ1-2): EAGVAQSPRYKIIEKRQSVAFWCNPISGHATLYWYQQILGQGPKLLIQFQNNGVVDDSQLPKDRFSAERLKGVDSTLKIQPAKLEDSAVYLCASSPSHTEAYGYTFGSGTRLTVV.

The chain has TRBV10-3 and TRBJ2-3, with D uncertain. The CDR3 sequence is 17 residues long. Germline V gives CDR1 ENHRY, CDR2 SYGVKD. V gave up 3 bases and J gave up 0 bases, with 16 bases separating them. CDR3 in amino acids: CAISDLLQRESTDTQYF. CDR3 DNA: TGTGCCATCAGTGACTTACTGCAGCGCGAAAGCACAGATACGCAGTATTTT.

The chain couples TRBV27 to TRBJ1-6; 9 bases align to TRBD1. Losses at the gene ends were 5 bases for V and 9 bases for J; bases not matched to a gene: 11. The CDR3 totals 16 residues. Germline loops: CDR1 MNHEY, CDR2 SMNVEV (reference sequence). CDR3 region: CASSTHGTGKGSPLHF. Here the CDR3 DNA reads TGTGCCAGCAGTACTCACGGGACAGGGAAGGGTTCACCCCTCCACTTT.

The chain couples TRBV6-5 to TRBJ2-1; D perhaps matches TRBD1 (6 bases). Germline CDR1 is MNHEY and CDR2 is SVGAGI. The CDR3 contains 13 residues. The V gene lost 6 bases and the J gene lost 5 bases, with 11 bases spanning the gap. The DNA for the CDR3 is TGTGCCAGCAGGACACAGGGAGACAATGAGCAGTTCTTC. Protein product: CASRTQGDNEQFF.

The rearrangement joins TRBV2 to TRBJ1-3; 7 nucleotides line up with TRBD1. V shed 5 bases and J 0 bases; nucleotides not matched to a gene: 1. The CDR3 spans 14 residues. Germline V CDR1 and CDR2: SNHLY, FYNNEI. DNA of the CDR3: TGTGCCAGCAGTACAGGGGACTCTGGAAACACCATATATTTT. Translation: CASSTGDSGNTIYF.

The CDR3 protein is CASSYPGEETQYF. CDR3 nucleotides: TGTGCCAGCAGTTACCCCGGGGAGGAGACCCAGTACTTC. This rearrangement joins TRBV6-6 to TRBJ2-5; tentative D call: TRBD2 (5 bases). Germline-derived CDR1 and CDR2 are MNHNY and SVGAGI (reference sequence). V lost 2 bases, J lost 5 bases, and 9 bases lay in between. The CDR3 runs 13 residues.